The 30 T cell receptor beta chains listed next were all sequenced from one sample in a study of T-cell reconstitution after alpha-beta-depleted transplantation in children. The TCRbeta library was prepared with unique molecular identifiers. TCRdb analysed the PCR reads with MiXCR anew, one entry per CDR3 protein. The repertoire holds about 300,000 distinct CDR3 sequences, with around 10% as singletons. The specimen comprised PBMCs, sampled before TCRalphabeta/CD19-depleted stem cell transplant. The receptor set was obtained from a boy less than two years old with acute myeloid leukemia, due to receive a stem cell transplant.

This clonotype was seen at least ten times. This chain links TRBV7-2 with TRBJ2-3; tentatively, D is TRBD2 (6 bases). V lost 4 bases and J 4 bases, leaving 21 bases between the germline ends. The CDR3 is 17 residues long. In germline, CDR1 is SGHTA, CDR2 FQGNSA. The CDR3 loop is CASSSLRRGGSPDTQYF. CDR3 in DNA: TGTGCCAGCAGCTCCTTGCGTCGGGGAGGATCCCCAGATACGCAGTATTTT.

The chain couples TRBV7-2 to TRBJ2-7; D possibly corresponds to TRBD2 (7 bases). Per the germline V gene, CDR1 is SGHTA and CDR2 is FQGNSA. The CDR3 spans 15 residues. Trimming shortened V by 3 bases and J by 1 base, and 13 bases separated the two germline ends. The CDR3 DNA reads TGTGCCAGCAGCTTTTTCAGGGGAGGGTCCTACGAGCAGTACTTC. This translates into CASSFFRGGSYEQYF.

This clonotype was picked up many times. The rearrangement joins TRBV5-1 to TRBJ2-3; D remains unclear. V was pared by 3 bases and J by 4 bases, with 12 bases between. This CDR3 is 14 amino acids long. CDR1 SGHRS and CDR2 YFSETQ come from the germline V gene. The CDR3 DNA is TGCGCCAGCAGCTCTCATACTGCCGCAGATACGCAGTATTTT. Its protein is CASSSHTAADTQYF.

This clonotype was observed many times. The chain recombines TRBV5-1 with TRBJ1-2; 12 bases are shared with TRBD1. Germline CDR1 SGHRS, CDR2 YFSETQ. This CDR3 has 14 amino acids. Trimming took 4 bases from V and 8 from J; bases not matched to a gene: 6. The CDR3 reads CASSQGTGGAGYTF. Written as DNA, the CDR3 is TGCGCCAGCAGCCAAGGGACAGGGGGCGCGGGCTACACCTTC.

This clonotype was recorded at least ten times. This chain connects TRBV5-5 to TRBJ2-5; 7 positions match TRBD1. The germline CDR1 and CDR2 sequences are SGHKS and YYEKEE (reference sequence). The CDR3 sequence is 14 residues long. J lost 4 bases, V lost 0 bases, and 3 bases had no gene match. The CDR3 DNA follows: TGTGCCAGCAGCTTGGCACAGGGGCTAGAGACCCAGTACTTC. As protein: CASSLAQGLETQYF.

This clonotype showed up just a few times. The chain carries TRBV6-6 and TRBJ1-2, with 7 bases fitting TRBD1. V lost 2 bases to trimming and J lost 8 bases; unmatched junction nucleotides: 5. Germline CDR1 MNHNY, CDR2 SVGAGI (reference sequence). The CDR3 covers 13 residues. Here the CDR3 DNA reads TGTGCCAGCAGTTACACAGGGGCTCGAGGCTACACCTTC. Encoded protein: CASSYTGARGYTF.

V and J are TRBV4-3 and TRBJ2-3; 10 nucleotides line up with TRBD1. From germline, CDR1 is LGHNA and CDR2 YSLEER. This CDR3 spans 17 amino acids. V lost 0 bases and J lost 6; bases outside the gene matches: 9. The CDR3 DNA sequence: TGCGCCAGCAGCCAAGAGCCTGACAGGGGGCATTTGGATACGCAGTATTTT. This sequence encodes CASSQEPDRGHLDTQYF.

At least ten counts were recorded for this clonotype. This CDR3 is CASSGRAGQQPQHF. For the CDR3, the DNA is TGTGCCAGCAGCGGGAGGGCAGGCCAACAGCCCCAGCATTTT. The chain joins TRBV6-1 to TRBJ1-5; D is unresolved. Trimming cost V 6 bases and J 7 bases, with 16 bases left between them. This CDR3 spans 14 amino acids. Germline CDR1 is MNHNS and CDR2 is SASEGT.

The sample holds many counts of this clonotype. The chain uses TRBV7-9 and TRBJ2-2, with D possibly TRBD1 on 6 matching bases. Trimming took off 7 bases at V and 1 base at J, with 16 bases between the two ends. The CDR3 runs to 16 residues. In germline, CDR1 is SEHNR, CDR2 FQNEAQ (reference sequence). The CDR3 spells CASTRDQGMNTGELFF. The CDR3 DNA reads as TGTGCCAGCACCCGCGACCAGGGGATGAACACCGGGGAGCTGTTTTTT.

The table lists this clonotype with many counts. The gene calls are TRBV3-1 and TRBJ1-4, with a weak D call TRBD1 (6 bases). Trimming shortened V by 5 bases and J by 4 bases, and 14 bases separated the two germline ends. CDR3 size: 15 residues. The V gene's germline CDR1 is LGHDT and CDR2 YNNKEL (reference sequence). This CDR3 reads CASSYEGQLNEKLFF. CDR3 nucleotide sequence: TGTGCCAGCAGCTATGAAGGACAGCTTAATGAAAAACTGTTTTTT.

This clonotype came up many times. The chain employs TRBV3-1 and TRBJ2-7; 7 positions match TRBD2. Germline V gene lookup returns CDR1 LGHDT and CDR2 YNNKEL (reference sequence). J lost 3 bases, V lost 5 bases, and 10 bases had no gene match. The CDR3 length is 15 residues. The CDR3 DNA reads TGTGCCAGCAGCTTCCTCGGACTAGTGGACTACGAGCAGTACTTC. It translates to CASSFLGLVDYEQYF.

This clonotype was picked up many times. The chain carries TRBV30 and TRBJ2-5, with D hard to call. Germline CDR1 reads GTSNPN; CDR2 reads SVGIG (reference sequence). V lost 0 bases and J 2 bases, leaving 10 bases between the germline ends. The CDR3 spans 14 residues. The CDR3 nucleotides are TGTGCCTGGAGTGTACCCCAACGGCAAGAGACCCAGTACTTC. Its translation is CAWSVPQRQETQYF.

This sequence joins TRBV13 and TRBJ2-4; TRBD1 is a possible D gene (6 bases). V was cut by 4 bases and J by 9 bases, with 13 bases left in between. CDR1 and CDR2 (germline): PRHDT, FYEKMQ (reference sequence). The CDR3 has 13 amino acids. The CDR3: CASSSSGEGIQYF. CDR3 DNA sequence: TGTGCCAGCAGCTCGTCAGGGGAAGGCATTCAGTACTTC.

A few counts support this clonotype. This chain uses TRBV10-3 with TRBJ2-7, with 11 nucleotides matching TRBD2. The V segment lost 3 bases and the J segment 4 bases; nucleotides outside the gene matches: 8. Germline-derived CDR1 and CDR2 are ENHRY and SYGVKD. The CDR3 sequence is 16 residues long. This CDR3 is CAISEVTSGVGYEQYF. CDR3 nucleotides: TGTGCCATCAGTGAAGTGACTAGCGGGGTGGGGTACGAGCAGTACTTC.

This clonotype appeared many times. V gene TRBV12-3 or TRBV12-4 combines with J gene TRBJ2-1; 9 positions match TRBD2. The CDR3 has 15 residues. Trimming at V came to 0 bases and at J to 8 bases, leaving 5 bases not matched to a gene. CDR3: CASSLARLAEDEQFF. CDR3 DNA sequence: TGTGCCAGCAGTTTAGCGAGACTAGCGGAGGATGAGCAGTTCTTC.

In this sample, this clonotype turned up many times. The CDR3 loop is CASSSRFTGADTQYF. CDR3 nucleotide sequence: TGTGCCAGCAGTTCTAGATTCACAGGGGCAGATACGCAGTATTTT. The chain couples TRBV28 to TRBJ2-3, with 7 bases that match TRBD1. From germline, CDR1 is MDHEN and CDR2 SYDVKM. With 4 bases clipped from V and 4 bases from J, the junction kept 8 bases outside the gene matches. The CDR3 totals 15 residues.

This clonotype appeared many times. The germline gene is not matched at one end of the junction; a read error may be the cause. The chain employs TRBV3-1 and TRBJ2-5; weak D call: TRBD1 (6 bases). Germline CDR1 and CDR2: LGHDT and YNNKEL (reference sequence). The CDR3 is 14 amino acids. The CDR3 nucleotides read TGTGCCAGCAGCCAAGGGGCAGGGGAAGAGACCCAGTATTTC. Protein product: CASSQGAGEETQYF.

This clonotype has ten or more counts. The CDR3 nucleotides are TGCGCCAGCAGCCAAGTTTTATTGGGGGCGGGAGCGGCAGATACGCAGTATTTT. Translating it yields CASSQVLLGAGAADTQYF. This chain joins TRBV4-1 and TRBJ2-3; a possible D gene is TRBD2 (7 bases). The germline gives CDR1 MGHRA, CDR2 YSYEKL. Between the trimmed V and J ends, which lost 1 base and 4 bases, there was a span of 21 bases. The CDR3 runs 18 residues.

The chain joins TRBV12-3 or TRBV12-4 to TRBJ2-7, with TRBD1 matching over 7 bases. The CDR3 is 16 amino acids. Trimming removed 2 bases from V and 2 bases from J; junction bases left unmatched: 9. DNA for the CDR3: TGTGCCAGCAGTTTATCGGTAAGGGACAGTCCCTACGAGCAGTACTTC. It is translated as CASSLSVRDSPYEQYF.

This clonotype was seen repeatedly, ten times or more. The chain links TRBV15 to TRBJ2-3; D is unclear. Germline CDR1 reads LNHNV; CDR2 reads YYDKDF (reference sequence). CDR3 length: 12 residues. V gave up 3 bases and J gave up 5 bases, with 6 bases separating them. In DNA, the CDR3 is TGTGCCACCAGCAGCCTGGAAGATACGCAGTATTTT. Amino acids: CATSSLEDTQYF.

Remarks on this clonotype: A junction end diverges from the germline sequence, so it may reflect a read error. V usage is TRBV28 and J usage is TRBJ2-4, with 9 bases matching TRBD2. Germline CDR1 MDHEN, CDR2 SYDVKM. This CDR3 is built from 17 residues. The CDR3 protein is CASILWRLAVAKNIRYF. CDR3 in DNA: TGTGCCAGCATTTTATGGAGACTAGCGGTAGCCAAAAACATTCGGTACTTC.

This clonotype was counted only a few times. The V and J genes are TRBV29-1 and TRBJ2-1, with D possibly TRBD2 on 6 matching bases. CDR1 SQVTM and CDR2 ANQGSEA come from the germline V gene. V shed 0 bases and J shed 7 bases, with 13 bases lying between them. The CDR3 has 14 amino acids. The DNA of the CDR3 is TGCAGCGTTGAAGACCCCGGGACTCCTAATGAGCAGTTCTTC. It specifies CSVEDPGTPNEQFF.

This clonotype has just a few counts. V is TRBV4-3 and J is TRBJ2-1, with D perhaps assigned TRBD1 or TRBD2 (5 bases each). With 0 bases removed from V and 9 bases from J, the gap between germline ends came to 21 bases. Germline V lookup: CDR1 LGHNA, CDR2 YSLEER. The CDR3 length is 17 residues. The chain's CDR3 is CASSQDWGRGQRGEQFF. CDR3 DNA sequence: TGCGCCAGCAGCCAAGATTGGGGGAGAGGCCAAAGGGGTGAGCAGTTCTTC.

This clonotype was observed at least ten times. The gene calls are TRBV5-1 and TRBJ2-7; 10 positions agree with TRBD1. The CDR3 is made up of 15 amino acids. The V segment lost 4 bases and the J segment 5 bases; nucleotides outside the gene matches: 9. Germline V gives CDR1 SGHRS, CDR2 YFSETQ. The CDR3 protein is CASSPSGQGGNEQYF. CDR3 DNA sequence: TGCGCCAGCAGCCCCTCCGGACAGGGGGGGAACGAGCAGTACTTC.

This chain connects TRBV19 to TRBJ2-1; 7 nucleotides align to TRBD2. With V trimmed by 3 bases and J by 4 bases, 15 bases remained unmatched. Germline-derived CDR1 and CDR2 are LNHDA and SQIVND (reference sequence). The CDR3 length is 18 residues. The CDR3 spells CASSMVMGGRALYNEQFF. The DNA of the CDR3 is TGTGCCAGTAGTATGGTAATGGGCGGGAGAGCCCTATACAATGAGCAGTTCTTC. The complete variable domain, with remaining parts taken from reference TRBV19 and TRBJ2-1, reads DGGITQSPKYLFRKEGQNVTLSCEQNLNHDAMYWYRQDPGQGLRLIYYSQIVNDFQKGDIAEGYSVSREKKESFPLTVTSAQKNPTAFYLCASSMVMGGRALYNEQFFGPGTRLTVL.

This clonotype was recorded at least ten times. This chain links TRBV6-5 with TRBJ2-7; weak D call: TRBD1 (6 bases). The CDR3 length is 14 residues. With 6 bases removed from V and 0 bases from J, the gap between germline ends came to 12 bases. Germline CDR1 is MNHEY and CDR2 is SVGAGI. CDR3 amino acids: CASRYGQSSYEQYF. As DNA, the CDR3 is TGTGCCAGCAGGTACGGACAGAGCTCCTACGAGCAGTACTTC.

This clonotype was counted at least ten times. This rearrangement joins TRBV7-3 to TRBJ2-1; 9 bases agree with TRBD2. Germline V gene data show CDR1 as SGHTA and CDR2 as FQGTGA. V was clipped by 3 bases and J by 4 bases; unmatched bases: 4. The CDR3 has 15 residues. In DNA, the CDR3 is TGTGCCAGCAGCTTCGGGACTAGCAGATACAATGAGCAGTTCTTC. This gives the protein CASSFGTSRYNEQFF.

This clonotype appeared many times. The V gene is TRBV25-1, the J gene TRBJ2-3; the D is unclear. Trimming shortened V by 3 bases and J by 4 bases, and 11 bases separated the two germline ends. This CDR3 contains 14 residues. The germline V gene has CDR1 MGHDK and CDR2 SYGVNS. In DNA form, the CDR3 reads TGTGCCAGCAGTGAGGGCAAGGTAGCAGATACGCAGTATTTT. It encodes CASSEGKVADTQYF.

There are many counts of this clonotype. The rearrangement joins TRBV28 to TRBJ2-1, with 7 bases lining up with TRBD2. The V gene end was trimmed by 7 bases and the J gene end by 4 bases; junction bases not matched to a gene: 10. This CDR3 is 15 amino acids long. Germline V lookup: CDR1 MDHEN, CDR2 SYDVKM. CDR3 in DNA: TGTGCCAGCAATACTGGGACTAACGCTTACAATGAGCAGTTCTTC. Its translation: CASNTGTNAYNEQFF. Full variable domain (remainder filled in from reference TRBV28 and TRBJ2-1): DVKVTQSSRYLVKRTGEKVFLECVQDMDHENMFWYRQDPGLGLRLIYFSYDVKMKEKGDIPEGYSVSREKKERFSLILESASTNQTSMYLCASNTGTNAYNEQFFGPGTRLTVL.

In its sample, this clonotype was seen many times. The rearrangement joins TRBV28 to TRBJ2-1; 10 nucleotides agree with TRBD2. The CDR3 extends over 15 amino acids. The germline V gene has CDR1 MDHEN and CDR2 SYDVKM. V lost 7 bases, J lost 4 bases, and 7 bases stayed unmatched. The CDR3 protein is CASIGAGGTYNEQFF. CDR3 coding DNA: TGTGCCAGCATCGGAGCGGGAGGGACATACAATGAGCAGTTCTTC.